This TCR beta chain was recovered during a study of T cell responses to AZD1222 COVID-19 vaccine. Assay used: immunoSEQ multiplex PCR; TCRdb lists only in-frame clones, some missing. Here the sample spans around 190,000 clones, roughly 88% being singletons. Here the sequenced sample was peripheral blood, taken on day 0 of AZD1222 vaccination. This receptor was identified in an adult in good health.

Here the CDR3 reads CASSQQWRTGGYGYTF. In DNA, the CDR3 is TGTGCCAGCAGCCAACAGTGGAGGACAGGGGGCTATGGCTACACCTTC. This chain connects TRBV4-2 to TRBJ1-2, with TRBD1 matching 10 bases. The CDR3 spans 16 residues. Trimming at V came to 2 bases and at J to 4 bases, leaving 7 bases not matched to a gene. Germline V gene lookup returns CDR1 LGHNA and CDR2 YNFKEQ.